This T cell receptor (beta chain) appears in the sequencing data of a study of blood T cell repertoires in COVID-19. For the study at large: The United States, Italy and Spain provided the acute and convalescent COVID-19 samples. Sample material is recorded as cDNA or gDNA derived from T cells, B-cell-depleted T cells, or PBMCs.

Germline V lookup: CDR1 SGHNT, CDR2 YYREEE (reference sequence). V dropped 0 bases and J dropped 2 bases, with 8 bases sitting between them. The CDR3 consists of 14 residues. The sample holds one count of this clone. The method was immunoSEQ multiplex PCR; TCRdb's version includes in-frame clones alone and lacks a portion of them. The table lists 150,000 to 190,000 clones, 85% of them singletons, with 8% to 9% in the top ten. This chain connects TRBV5-4 to TRBJ1-1; D is uncertain. The material sequenced was peripheral blood. The sequence was collected from a woman in her fifties or sixties with COVID-19, enrolled during active disease. The CDR3 sequence: CASSLAQPNTEAFF. The CDR3, as DNA: TGTGCCAGCAGCTTGGCACAGCCCAACACTGAAGCTTTCTTT.